In its sample, the clone carrying this TCR beta chain was seen many times. Its antigen is not known. This entry belongs to a study of CD8 T cells in ankylosing spondylitis. Notes on the study in general: CD8+ disease-linked clones were present at relatively low frequencies in blood. Clones tied to disease were said to be significantly enriched in matched ankylosing spondylitis synovial fluid. A TCR beta motif made of fewer than ten highly homologous variants seemed typical of ankylosing spondylitis blood. Past research had described some motif variants in reactive arthritis synovial fluid and blood.

CDR1 and CDR2 (germline): SGHTA, FQGNSA. Trimming took off 1 base at V and 6 bases at J, with 10 bases between the two ends. The CDR3 covers 13 residues. In making TCR beta libraries, quantitative 5'-RACE with molecular barcodes was used. Using its own MiXCR run on the 5' RACE reads, TCRdb lists one record per CDR3 protein. The sample has roughly 490,000 distinct CDR3 sequences, less than 6% seen once; the top ten hold 3.5%. The chain carries TRBV7-2 and TRBJ2-7; no clear D gene. This receptor was obtained from a male donor with ankylosing spondylitis. Material for sequencing was blood, either unsorted or a sorted T cell fraction (not recorded which). The CDR3 bases are TGTGCCAGCAGCTTAGATGGGCGACTCGAGCAGTACTTC. This encodes CASSLDGRLEQYF.